This T cell receptor (beta chain) came from a study of glioma-infiltrating T cells after dendritic cell vaccination. Study-wide context: Monocyte-derived dendritic cells, cultured seven days with IL-4 and GM-CSF, were pulsed with autologous tumor lysate.

Selection required adequate fresh-frozen tumor tissue plus more than two years' survival data. Unmatched junction bases numbered 8, after V lost 5 bases and J lost 5 bases. The CDR3 loop spans 14 amino acids. Germline values: CDR1 SGHTA, CDR2 FQGNSA. The repertoire was sequenced with immunoSEQ multiplex PCR; TCRdb's copy has only in-frame clones and lacks some. The sample comprises about 38,000 clones, about 80% of which are singletons, and about 7.8% rests with the top ten. The chain joins TRBV7-2 to TRBJ1-2; 7 bases line up with TRBD1. The sequence was collected from a human donor with glioblastoma. Sequences were derived from blood, sampled before dendritic cell vaccination. CDR3 sequence: CASSPTTGTYGYTF. As DNA, the CDR3 is TGTGCCAGCAGCCCGACGACAGGGACATATGGCTACACCTTC.